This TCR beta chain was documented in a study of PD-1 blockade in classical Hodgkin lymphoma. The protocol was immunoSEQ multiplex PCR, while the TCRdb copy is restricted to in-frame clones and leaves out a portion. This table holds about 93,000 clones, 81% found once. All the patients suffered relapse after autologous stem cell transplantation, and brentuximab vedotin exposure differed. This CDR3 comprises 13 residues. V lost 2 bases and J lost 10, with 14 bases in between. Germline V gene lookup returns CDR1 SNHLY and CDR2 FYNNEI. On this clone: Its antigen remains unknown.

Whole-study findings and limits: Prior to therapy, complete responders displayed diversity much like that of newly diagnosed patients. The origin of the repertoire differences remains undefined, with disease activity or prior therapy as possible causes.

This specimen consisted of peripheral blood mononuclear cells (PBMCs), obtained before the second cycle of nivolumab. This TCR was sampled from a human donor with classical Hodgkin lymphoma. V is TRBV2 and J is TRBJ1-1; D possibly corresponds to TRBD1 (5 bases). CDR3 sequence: CASSENPGQGAFF. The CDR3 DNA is TGTGCCAGCAGTGAAAACCCGGGGCAGGGAGCTTTCTTT.